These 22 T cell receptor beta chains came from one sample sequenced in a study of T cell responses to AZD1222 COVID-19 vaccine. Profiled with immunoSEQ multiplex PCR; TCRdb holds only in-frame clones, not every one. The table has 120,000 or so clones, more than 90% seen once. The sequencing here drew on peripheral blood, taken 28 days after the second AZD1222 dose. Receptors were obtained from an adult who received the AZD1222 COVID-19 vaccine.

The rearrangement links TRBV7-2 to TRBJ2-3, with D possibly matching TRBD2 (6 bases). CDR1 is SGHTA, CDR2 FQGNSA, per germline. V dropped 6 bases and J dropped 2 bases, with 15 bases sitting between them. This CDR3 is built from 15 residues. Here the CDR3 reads CASRAVGGFTDTQYF. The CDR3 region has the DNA TGTGCCAGCAGGGCGGTGGGGGGATTCACAGATACGCAGTATTTT.

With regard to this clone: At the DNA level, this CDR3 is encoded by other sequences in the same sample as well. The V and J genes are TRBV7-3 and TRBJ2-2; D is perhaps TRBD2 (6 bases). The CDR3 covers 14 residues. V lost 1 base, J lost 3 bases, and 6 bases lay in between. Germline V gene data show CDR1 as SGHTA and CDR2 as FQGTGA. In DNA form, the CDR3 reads TGTGCCAGCAGCTTAAGGGGGGACACCGGGGAGCTGTTTTTT. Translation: CASSLRGDTGELFF.

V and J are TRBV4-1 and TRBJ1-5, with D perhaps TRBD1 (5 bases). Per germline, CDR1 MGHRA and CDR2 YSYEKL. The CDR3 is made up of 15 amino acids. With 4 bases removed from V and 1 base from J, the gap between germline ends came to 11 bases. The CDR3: CASSPGTASNQPQHF. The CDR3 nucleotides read TGCGCCAGCAGCCCCGGGACGGCGAGCAATCAGCCCCAGCATTTT.

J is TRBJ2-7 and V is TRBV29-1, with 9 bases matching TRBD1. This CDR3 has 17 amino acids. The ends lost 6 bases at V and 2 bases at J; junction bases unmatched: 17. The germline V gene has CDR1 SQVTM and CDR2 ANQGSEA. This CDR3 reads CSVGGQGFSLRAYEQYF. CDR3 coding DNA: TGCAGCGTCGGGGGACAGGGTTTTTCCCTAAGGGCCTACGAGCAGTACTTC.

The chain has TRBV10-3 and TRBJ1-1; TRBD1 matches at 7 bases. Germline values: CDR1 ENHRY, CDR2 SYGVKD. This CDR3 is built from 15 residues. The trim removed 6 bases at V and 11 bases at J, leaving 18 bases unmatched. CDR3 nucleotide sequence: TGTGCCATCAGCCGGGATGTTACAGGGGTAGGTAGGGCTTTCTTT. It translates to CAISRDVTGVGRAFF.

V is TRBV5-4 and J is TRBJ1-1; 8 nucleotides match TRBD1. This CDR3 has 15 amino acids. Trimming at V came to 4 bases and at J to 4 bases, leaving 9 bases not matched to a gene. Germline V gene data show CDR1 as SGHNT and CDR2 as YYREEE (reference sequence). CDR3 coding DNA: TGTGCCAGCAGCCTTCGACAGGGGAGGGGCACTGAAGCTTTCTTT. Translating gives CASSLRQGRGTEAFF.

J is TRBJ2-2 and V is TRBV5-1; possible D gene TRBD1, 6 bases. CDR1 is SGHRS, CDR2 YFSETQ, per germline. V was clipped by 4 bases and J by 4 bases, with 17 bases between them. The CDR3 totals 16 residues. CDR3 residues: CASSPGSGASTGELFF. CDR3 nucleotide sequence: TGCGCCAGCAGCCCGGGGTCAGGGGCTAGCACCGGGGAGCTGTTTTTT.

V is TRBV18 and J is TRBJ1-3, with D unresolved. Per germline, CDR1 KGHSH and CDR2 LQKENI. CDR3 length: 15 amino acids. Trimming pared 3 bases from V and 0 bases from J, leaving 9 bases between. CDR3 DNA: TGTGCCAGCTCACCGGCAGTCGACTCTGGAAACACCATATATTTT. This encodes CASSPAVDSGNTIYF.

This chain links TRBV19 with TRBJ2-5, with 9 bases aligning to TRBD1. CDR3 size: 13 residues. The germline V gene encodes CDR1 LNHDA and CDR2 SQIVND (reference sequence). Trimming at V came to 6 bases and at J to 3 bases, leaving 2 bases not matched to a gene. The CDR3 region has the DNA TGTGCCAGTAGAACAGGGGGCAAAGAGACCCAGTACTTC. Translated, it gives CASRTGGKETQYF.

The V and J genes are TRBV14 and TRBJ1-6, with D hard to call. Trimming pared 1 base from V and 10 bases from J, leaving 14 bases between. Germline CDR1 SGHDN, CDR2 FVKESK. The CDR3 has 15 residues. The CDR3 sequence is CASSQGRLPYSPLHF. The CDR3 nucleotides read TGTGCCAGCAGCCAAGGACGATTACCCTACTCACCCCTCCACTTT.

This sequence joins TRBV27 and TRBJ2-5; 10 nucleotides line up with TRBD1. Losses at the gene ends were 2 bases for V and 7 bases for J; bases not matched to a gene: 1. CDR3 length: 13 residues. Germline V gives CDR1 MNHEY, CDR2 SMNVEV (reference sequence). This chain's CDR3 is CASSLGDRGTQYF. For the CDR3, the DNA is TGTGCCAGCAGTTTAGGGGACAGGGGGACCCAGTACTTC.

CDR3 sequence (DNA): TGCGCCAGCAGCCACAATAGGGGCTCCTACGAGCAGTACTTC. It translates to CASSHNRGSYEQYF. The chain links TRBV10-2 to TRBJ2-7; TRBD1 is a possible D gene (5 bases). The germline V gene has CDR1 WSHSY and CDR2 SAAADI. Trimming took 6 bases from V and 0 from J, leaving 12 bases between them. The CDR3 runs to 14 residues.

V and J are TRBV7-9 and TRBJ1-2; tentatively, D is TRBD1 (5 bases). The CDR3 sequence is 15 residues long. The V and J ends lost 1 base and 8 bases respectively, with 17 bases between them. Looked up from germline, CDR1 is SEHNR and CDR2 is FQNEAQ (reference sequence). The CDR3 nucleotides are TGTGCCAGCAGCTTAGAAGATAGGGGACTCTCGGGCTACACCTTC. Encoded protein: CASSLEDRGLSGYTF.

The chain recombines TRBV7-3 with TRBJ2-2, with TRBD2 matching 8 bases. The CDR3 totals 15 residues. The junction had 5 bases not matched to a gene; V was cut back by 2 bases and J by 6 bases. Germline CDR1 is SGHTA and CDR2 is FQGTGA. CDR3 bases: TGTGCCAGCAGCTTACGGGGGGGCGCCTCCGGGGAGCTGTTTTTT. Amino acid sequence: CASSLRGGASGELFF.

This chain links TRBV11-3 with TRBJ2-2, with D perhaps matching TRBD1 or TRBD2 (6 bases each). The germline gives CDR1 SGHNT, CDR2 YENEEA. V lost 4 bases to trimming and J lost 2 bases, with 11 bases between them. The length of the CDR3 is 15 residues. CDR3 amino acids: CASSSRGGNTGELFF. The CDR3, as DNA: TGTGCCAGCAGCTCCAGGGGAGGCAACACCGGGGAGCTGTTTTTT.

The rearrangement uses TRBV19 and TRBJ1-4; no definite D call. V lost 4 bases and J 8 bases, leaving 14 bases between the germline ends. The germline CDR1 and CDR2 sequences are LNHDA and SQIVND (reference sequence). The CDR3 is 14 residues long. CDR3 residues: CASSTWNGKEKLFF. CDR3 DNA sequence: TGTGCCAGTAGTACCTGGAACGGGAAAGAAAAACTGTTTTTT.

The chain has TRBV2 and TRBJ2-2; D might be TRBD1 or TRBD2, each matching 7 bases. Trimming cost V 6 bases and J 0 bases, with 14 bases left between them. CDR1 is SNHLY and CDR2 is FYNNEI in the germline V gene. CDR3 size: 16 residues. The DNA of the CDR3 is TGTGCCAGCAGCTGGGAGGGGGCGCCGAACACCGGGGAGCTGTTTTTT. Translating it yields CASSWEGAPNTGELFF.

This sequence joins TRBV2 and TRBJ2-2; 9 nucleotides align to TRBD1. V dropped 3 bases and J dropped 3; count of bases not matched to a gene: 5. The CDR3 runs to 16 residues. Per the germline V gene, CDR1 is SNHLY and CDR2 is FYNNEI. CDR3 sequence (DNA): TGTGCCAGCAGTGACGAGGGACAGGGAGACACCGGGGAGCTGTTTTTT. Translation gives CASSDEGQGDTGELFF.

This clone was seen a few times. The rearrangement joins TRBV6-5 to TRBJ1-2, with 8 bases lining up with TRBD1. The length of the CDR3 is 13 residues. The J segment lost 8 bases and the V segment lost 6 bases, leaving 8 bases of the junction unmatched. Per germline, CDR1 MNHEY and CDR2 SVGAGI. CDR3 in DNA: TGTGCCAGCAGGTTGGACAGGGAGGGAGGCTACACCTTC. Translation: CASRLDREGGYTF.

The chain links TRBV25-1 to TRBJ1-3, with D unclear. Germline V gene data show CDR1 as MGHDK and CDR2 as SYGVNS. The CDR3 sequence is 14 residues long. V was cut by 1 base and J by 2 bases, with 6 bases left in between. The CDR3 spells CASSEFGTGNTIYF. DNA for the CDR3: TGTGCCAGCAGTGAATTTGGAACTGGAAACACCATATATTTT. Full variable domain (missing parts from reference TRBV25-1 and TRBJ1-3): EADIYQTPRYLVIGTGKKITLECSQTMGHDKMYWYQQDPGMELHLIHYSYGVNSTEKGDLSSESTVSRIRTEHFPLTLESARPSHTSQYLCASSEFGTGNTIYFGEGSWLTVV.

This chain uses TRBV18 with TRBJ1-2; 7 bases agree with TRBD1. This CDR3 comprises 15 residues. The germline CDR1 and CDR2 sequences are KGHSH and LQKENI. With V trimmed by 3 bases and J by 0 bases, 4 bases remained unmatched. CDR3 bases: TGTGCCAGCTCACCGGACAGGTACTCTAACTATGGCTACACCTTC. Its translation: CASSPDRYSNYGYTF. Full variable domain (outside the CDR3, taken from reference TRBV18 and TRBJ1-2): NAGVMQNPRHLVRRRGQEARLRCSPMKGHSHVYWYRQLPEEGLKFMVYLQKENIIDESGMPKERFSAEFPKEGPSILRIQQVVRGDSAAYFCASSPDRYSNYGYTFGSGTRLTVV.

The CDR3 coding sequence is TGTGCCAGTAGTATGAGGACAGGGGTCCAAGAGACCCAGTACTTC. Protein: CASSMRTGVQETQYF. This sequence joins TRBV19 and TRBJ2-5; 9 nucleotides match TRBD1. Germline V CDR1 and CDR2: LNHDA, SQIVND (reference sequence). The V segment lost 3 bases and the J segment 1 base; nucleotides outside the gene matches: 3. The CDR3 totals 15 residues.